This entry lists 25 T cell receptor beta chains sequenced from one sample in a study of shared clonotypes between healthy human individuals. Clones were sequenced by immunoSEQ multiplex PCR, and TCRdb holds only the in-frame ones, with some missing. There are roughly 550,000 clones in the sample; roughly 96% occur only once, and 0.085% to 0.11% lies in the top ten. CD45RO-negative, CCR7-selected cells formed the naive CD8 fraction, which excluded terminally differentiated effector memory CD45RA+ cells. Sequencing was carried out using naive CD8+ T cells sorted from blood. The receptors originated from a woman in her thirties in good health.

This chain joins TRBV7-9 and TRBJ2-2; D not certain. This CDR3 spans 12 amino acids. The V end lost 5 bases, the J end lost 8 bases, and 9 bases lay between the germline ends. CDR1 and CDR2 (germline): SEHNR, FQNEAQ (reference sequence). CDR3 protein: CASSRIPGELFF. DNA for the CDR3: TGTGCCAGCAGCCGTATTCCGGGGGAGCTGTTTTTT.

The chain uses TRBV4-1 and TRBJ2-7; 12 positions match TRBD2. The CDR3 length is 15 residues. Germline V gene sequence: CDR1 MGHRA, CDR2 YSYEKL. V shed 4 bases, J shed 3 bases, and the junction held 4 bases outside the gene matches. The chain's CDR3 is CASSPRTSGDYEQYF. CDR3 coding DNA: TGCGCCAGCAGCCCAAGGACTAGCGGGGACTACGAGCAGTACTTC.

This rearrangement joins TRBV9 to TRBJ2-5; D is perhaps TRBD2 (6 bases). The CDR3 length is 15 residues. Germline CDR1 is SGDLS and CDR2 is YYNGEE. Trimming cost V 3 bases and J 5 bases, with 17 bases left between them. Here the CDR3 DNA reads TGTGCCAGCAGCGAGGGGACTGCCCTCGGGGAGACCCAGTACTTC. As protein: CASSEGTALGETQYF.

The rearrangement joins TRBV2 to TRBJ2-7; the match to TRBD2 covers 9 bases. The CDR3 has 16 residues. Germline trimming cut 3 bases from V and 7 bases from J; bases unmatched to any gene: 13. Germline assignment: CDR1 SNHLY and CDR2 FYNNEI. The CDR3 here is CASSDSRASGAYEQYF. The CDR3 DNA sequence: TGTGCCAGCAGTGATTCCCGGGCTAGCGGGGCTTATGAGCAGTACTTC.

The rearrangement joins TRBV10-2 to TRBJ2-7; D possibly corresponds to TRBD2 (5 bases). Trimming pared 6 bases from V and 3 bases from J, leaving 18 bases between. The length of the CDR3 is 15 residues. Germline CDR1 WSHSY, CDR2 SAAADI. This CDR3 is CASSREGLMGYEQYF. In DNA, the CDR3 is TGCGCCAGCAGCAGAGAAGGACTGATGGGCTACGAGCAGTACTTC.

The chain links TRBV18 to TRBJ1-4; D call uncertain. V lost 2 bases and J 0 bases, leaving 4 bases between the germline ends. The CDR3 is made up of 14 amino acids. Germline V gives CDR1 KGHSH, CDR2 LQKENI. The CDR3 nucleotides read TGTGCCAGCTCACCAATAGCAACTAATGAAAAACTGTTTTTT. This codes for CASSPIATNEKLFF.

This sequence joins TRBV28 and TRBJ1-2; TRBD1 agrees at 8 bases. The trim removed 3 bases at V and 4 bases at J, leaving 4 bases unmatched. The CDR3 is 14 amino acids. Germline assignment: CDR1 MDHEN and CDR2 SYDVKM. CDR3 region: CASSLTGAGYGYTF. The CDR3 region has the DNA TGTGCCAGCAGTTTGACAGGGGCGGGCTATGGCTACACCTTC.

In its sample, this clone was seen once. The chain's CDR3 is CASSLGGGSAYEQYF. The CDR3 DNA reads TGCGCCAGCAGCTTGGGGGGAGGGTCGGCCTACGAGCAGTACTTC. The V call is TRBV5-1, the J call TRBJ2-7, with 7 bases aligning to TRBD2. The V gene end was trimmed by 0 bases and the J gene end by 2 bases; junction bases not matched to a gene: 5. The CDR3 covers 15 residues. Per the germline V gene, CDR1 is SGHRS and CDR2 is YFSETQ.

Written as DNA, the CDR3 is TGTGCCAGCAGTTTACGTAGGGCTCAGCCCCAGCATTTT. Protein sequence: CASSLRRAQPQHF. The chain has TRBV28 and TRBJ1-5; D gene unclear. The CDR3 consists of 13 residues. V was cut by 2 bases and J by 6 bases, with 8 bases left in between. The germline gives CDR1 MDHEN, CDR2 SYDVKM.

CDR3 amino acids: CASSLMGAGTDTQYF. The CDR3 region has the DNA TGTGCCAGCAGTTTAATGGGGGCGGGCACAGATACGCAGTATTTT. The genes are TRBV27 and TRBJ2-3, with D perhaps matching TRBD1 (6 bases). Trimming took 2 bases from V and 1 from J, leaving 10 bases between them. The germline CDR1 and CDR2 sequences are MNHEY and SMNVEV (reference sequence). This CDR3 is built from 15 residues.

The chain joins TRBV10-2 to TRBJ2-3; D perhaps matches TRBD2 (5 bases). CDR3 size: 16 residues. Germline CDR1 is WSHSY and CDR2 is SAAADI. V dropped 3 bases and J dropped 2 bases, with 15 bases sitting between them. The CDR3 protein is CASSEFLGEHTDTQYF. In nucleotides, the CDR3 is TGCGCCAGCAGTGAATTTTTGGGAGAACACACAGATACGCAGTATTTT.

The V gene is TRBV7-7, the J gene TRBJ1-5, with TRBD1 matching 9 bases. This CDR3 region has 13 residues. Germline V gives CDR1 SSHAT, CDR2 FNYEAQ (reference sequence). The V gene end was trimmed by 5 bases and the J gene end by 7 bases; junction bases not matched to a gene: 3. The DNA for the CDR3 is TGTGCCAGCAGCCCGGACAGGGGCCAGCCCCAGCATTTT. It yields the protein CASSPDRGQPQHF.

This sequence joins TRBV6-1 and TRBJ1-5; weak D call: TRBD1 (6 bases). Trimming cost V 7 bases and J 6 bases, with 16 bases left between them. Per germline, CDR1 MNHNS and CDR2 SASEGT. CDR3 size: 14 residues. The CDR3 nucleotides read TGTGCCAGCATGATAATATACAGGGTTCAGCCCCAGCATTTT. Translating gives CASMIIYRVQPQHF.

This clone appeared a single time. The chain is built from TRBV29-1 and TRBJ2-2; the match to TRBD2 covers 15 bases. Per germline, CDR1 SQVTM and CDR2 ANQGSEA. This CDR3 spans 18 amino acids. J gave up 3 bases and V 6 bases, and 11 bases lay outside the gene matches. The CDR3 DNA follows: TGCAGCGTCTCTCCCGGACTAGCGGGAGGGCGTGACACCGGGGAGCTGTTTTTT. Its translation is CSVSPGLAGGRDTGELFF.

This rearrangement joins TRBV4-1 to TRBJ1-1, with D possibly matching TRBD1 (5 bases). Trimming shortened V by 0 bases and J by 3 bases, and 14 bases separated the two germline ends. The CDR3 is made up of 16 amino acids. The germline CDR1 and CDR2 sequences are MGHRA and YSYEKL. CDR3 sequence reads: CASSQDKRGKDTEAFF. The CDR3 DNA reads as TGCGCCAGCAGCCAAGATAAAAGGGGAAAGGACACTGAAGCTTTCTTT.

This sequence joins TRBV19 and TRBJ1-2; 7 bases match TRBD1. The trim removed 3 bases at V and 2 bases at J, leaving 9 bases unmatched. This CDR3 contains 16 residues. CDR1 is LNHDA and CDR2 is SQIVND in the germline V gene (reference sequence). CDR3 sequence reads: CASSIYPTGRNYGYTF. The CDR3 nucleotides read TGTGCCAGTAGTATTTACCCGACAGGGCGGAACTATGGCTACACCTTC.

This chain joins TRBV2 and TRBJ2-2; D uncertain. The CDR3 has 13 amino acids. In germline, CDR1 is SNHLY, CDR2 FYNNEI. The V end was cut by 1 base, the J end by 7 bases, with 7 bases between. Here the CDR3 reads CASSEDWNGELFF. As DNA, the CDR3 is TGTGCCAGCAGTGAAGACTGGAACGGGGAGCTGTTTTTT.

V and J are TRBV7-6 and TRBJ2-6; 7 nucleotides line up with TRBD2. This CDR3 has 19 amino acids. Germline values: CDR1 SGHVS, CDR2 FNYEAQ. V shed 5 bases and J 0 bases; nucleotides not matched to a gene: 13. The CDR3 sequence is CASSPGGSRTPSGANVLTF. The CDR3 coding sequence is TGTGCCAGCAGCCCCGGGGGGAGCCGGACCCCCTCTGGGGCCAACGTCCTGACTTTC.

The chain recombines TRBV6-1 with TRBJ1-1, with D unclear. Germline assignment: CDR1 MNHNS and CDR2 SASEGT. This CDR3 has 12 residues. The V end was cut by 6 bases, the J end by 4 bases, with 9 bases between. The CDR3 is CASRIRRTEAFF. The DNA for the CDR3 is TGTGCCAGCAGAATACGTCGCACTGAAGCTTTCTTT.

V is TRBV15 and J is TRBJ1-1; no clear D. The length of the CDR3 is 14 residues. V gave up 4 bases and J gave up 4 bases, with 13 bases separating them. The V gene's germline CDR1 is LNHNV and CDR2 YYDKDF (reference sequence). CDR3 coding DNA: TGTGCCACCAGCACGGGGTGGTCGGGCACTGAAGCTTTCTTT. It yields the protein CATSTGWSGTEAFF.

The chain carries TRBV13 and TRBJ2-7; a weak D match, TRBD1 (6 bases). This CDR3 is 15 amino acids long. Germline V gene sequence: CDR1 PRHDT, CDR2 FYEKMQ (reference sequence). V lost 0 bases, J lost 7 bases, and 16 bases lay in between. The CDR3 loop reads CASSLGPGAGEEQYF. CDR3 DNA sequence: TGTGCCAGCAGCTTAGGCCCCGGGGCAGGGGAGGAGCAGTACTTC.

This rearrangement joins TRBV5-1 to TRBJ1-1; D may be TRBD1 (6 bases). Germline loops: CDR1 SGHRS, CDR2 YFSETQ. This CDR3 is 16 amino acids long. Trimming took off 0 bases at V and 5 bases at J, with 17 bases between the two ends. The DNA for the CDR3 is TGCGCCAGCAGCTTGGCCAAGGGGGGGTCTTTGACTGAAGCTTTCTTT. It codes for CASSLAKGGSLTEAFF. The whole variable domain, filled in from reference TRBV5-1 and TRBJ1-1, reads KAGVTQTPRYLIKTRGQQVTLSCSPISGHRSVSWYQQTPGQGLQFLFEYFSETQRNKGNFPGRFSGRQFSNSRSEMNVSTLELGDSALYLCASSLAKGGSLTEAFFGQGTRLTVV.

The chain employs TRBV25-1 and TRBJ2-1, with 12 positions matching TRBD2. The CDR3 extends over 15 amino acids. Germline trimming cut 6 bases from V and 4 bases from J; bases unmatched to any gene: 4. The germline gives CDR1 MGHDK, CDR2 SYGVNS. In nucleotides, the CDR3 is TGTGCCAGCAGACTAGCGGGAGGACCTTACAATGAGCAGTTCTTC. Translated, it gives CASRLAGGPYNEQFF.

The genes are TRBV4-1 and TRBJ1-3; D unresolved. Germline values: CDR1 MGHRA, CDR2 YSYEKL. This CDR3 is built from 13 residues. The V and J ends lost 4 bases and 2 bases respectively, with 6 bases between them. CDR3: CASSPKAGNTIYF. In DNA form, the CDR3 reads TGCGCCAGCAGCCCGAAAGCTGGAAACACCATATATTTT.

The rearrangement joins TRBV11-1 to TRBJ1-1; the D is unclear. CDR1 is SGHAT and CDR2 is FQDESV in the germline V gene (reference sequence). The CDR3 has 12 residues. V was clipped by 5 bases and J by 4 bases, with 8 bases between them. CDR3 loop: CASSPSSTEAFF. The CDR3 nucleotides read TGTGCCAGCAGCCCATCAAGCACTGAAGCTTTCTTT.